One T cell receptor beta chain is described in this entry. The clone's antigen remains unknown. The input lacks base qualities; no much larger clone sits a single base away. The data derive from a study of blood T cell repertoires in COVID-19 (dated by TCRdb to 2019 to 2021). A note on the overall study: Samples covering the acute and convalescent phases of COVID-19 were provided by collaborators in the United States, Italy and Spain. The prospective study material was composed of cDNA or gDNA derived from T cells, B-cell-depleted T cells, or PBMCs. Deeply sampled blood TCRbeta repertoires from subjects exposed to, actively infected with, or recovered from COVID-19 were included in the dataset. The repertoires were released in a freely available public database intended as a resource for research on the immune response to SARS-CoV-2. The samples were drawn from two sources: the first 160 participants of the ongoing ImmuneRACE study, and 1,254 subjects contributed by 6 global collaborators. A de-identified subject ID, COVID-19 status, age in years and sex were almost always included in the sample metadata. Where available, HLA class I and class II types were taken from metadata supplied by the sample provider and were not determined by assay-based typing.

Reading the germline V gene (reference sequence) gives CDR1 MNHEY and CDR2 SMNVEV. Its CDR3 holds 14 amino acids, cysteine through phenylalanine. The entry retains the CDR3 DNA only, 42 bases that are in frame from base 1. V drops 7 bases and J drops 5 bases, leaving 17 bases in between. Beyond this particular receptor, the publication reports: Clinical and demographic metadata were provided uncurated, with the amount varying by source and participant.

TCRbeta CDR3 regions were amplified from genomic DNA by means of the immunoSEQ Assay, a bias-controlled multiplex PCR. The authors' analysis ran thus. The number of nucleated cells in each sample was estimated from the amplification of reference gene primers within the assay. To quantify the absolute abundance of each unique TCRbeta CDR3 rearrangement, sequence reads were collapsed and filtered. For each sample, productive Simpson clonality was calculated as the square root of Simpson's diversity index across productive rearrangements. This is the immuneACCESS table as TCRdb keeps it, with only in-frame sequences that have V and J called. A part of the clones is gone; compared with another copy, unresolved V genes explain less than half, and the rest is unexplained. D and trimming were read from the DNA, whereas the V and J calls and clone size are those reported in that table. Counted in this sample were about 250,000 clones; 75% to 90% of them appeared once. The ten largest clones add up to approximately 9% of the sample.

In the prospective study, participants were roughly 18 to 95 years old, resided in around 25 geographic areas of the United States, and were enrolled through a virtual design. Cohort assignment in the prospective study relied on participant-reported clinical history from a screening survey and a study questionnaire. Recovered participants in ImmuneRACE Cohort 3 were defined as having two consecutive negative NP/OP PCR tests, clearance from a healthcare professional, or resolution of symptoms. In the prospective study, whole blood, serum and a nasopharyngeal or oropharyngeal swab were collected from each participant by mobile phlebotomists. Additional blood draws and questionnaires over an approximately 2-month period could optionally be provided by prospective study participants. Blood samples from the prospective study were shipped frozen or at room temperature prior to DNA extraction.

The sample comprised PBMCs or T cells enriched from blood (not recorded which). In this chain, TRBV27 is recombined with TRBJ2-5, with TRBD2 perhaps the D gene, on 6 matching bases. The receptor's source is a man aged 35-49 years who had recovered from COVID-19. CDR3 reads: CASTPLWGRETQYF. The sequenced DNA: TGTGCCAGCACCCCTTTATGGGGGAGGGAGACCCAGTACTTC.